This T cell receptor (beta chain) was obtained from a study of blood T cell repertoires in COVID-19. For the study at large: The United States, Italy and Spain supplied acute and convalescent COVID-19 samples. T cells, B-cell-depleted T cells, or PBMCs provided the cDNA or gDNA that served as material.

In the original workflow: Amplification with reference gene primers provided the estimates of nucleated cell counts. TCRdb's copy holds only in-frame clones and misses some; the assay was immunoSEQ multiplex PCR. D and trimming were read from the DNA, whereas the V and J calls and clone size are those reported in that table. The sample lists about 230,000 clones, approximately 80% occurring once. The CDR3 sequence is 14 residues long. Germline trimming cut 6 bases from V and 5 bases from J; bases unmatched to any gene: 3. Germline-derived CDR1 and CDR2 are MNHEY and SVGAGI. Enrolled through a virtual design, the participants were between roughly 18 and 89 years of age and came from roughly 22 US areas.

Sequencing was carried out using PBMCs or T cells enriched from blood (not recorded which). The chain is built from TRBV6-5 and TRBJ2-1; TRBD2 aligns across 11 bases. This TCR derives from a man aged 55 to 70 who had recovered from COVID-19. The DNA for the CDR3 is TGTGCCAGCAGCACTAGCGGGGGTAACAATGAGCAGTTCTTC. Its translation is CASSTSGGNNEQFF.